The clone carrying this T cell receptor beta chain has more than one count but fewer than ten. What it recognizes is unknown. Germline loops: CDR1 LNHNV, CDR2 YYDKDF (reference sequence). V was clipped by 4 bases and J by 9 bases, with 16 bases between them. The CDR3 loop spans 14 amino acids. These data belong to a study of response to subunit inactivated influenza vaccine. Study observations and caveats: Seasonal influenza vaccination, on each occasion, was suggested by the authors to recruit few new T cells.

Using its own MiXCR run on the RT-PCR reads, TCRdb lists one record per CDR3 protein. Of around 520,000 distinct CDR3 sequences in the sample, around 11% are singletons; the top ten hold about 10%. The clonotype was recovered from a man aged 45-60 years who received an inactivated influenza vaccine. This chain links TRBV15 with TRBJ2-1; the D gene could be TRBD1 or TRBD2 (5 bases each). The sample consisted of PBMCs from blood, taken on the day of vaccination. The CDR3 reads CATSTISGAGEQFF. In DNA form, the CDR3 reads TGTGCCACCAGCACTATCTCCGGGGCGGGTGAGCAGTTCTTC.